This TCR beta chain was profiled in a study of cytomegalovirus exposure and HLA in healthy donors. Background on the study: In an earlier analysis, 117 million unique TCR beta sequences were found from 150 million to 200 million T cells.

Amplification used 60 Vbeta primers and 13 Jbeta primers. How the authors handled the data: In a later analysis, roughly 11 million of some 80 million unique beta chains occurred in at least two donors. Profiling relied on immunoSEQ multiplex PCR, and the TCRdb table lists in-frame clones only, not all of them. Clone size and V and J calls were adopted from that table, with D and trimming inferred from the DNA. This repertoire shows approximately 150,000 clones, less than 80% found once; its top ten account for roughly 1.9%. CDR3 length: 18 amino acids. CDR1 is SGHKS, CDR2 YYEKEE, per germline (reference sequence). V lost 3 bases and J lost 0; bases outside the gene matches: 14. The study's findings and limits: There were under 200 TCR beta chains listed as cytomegalovirus-associated. Upon later analysis, TCR association rates were observed to vary by HLA locus, being highest for DRB1 and lowest for HLA-C.

In this sample, this clone turned up a few times. What it binds is unknown. This chain links TRBV5-5 with TRBJ2-7; 8 positions agree with TRBD1. This sequence originates from a man in his forties in good health and CMV-seronegative. Sequenced: PBMCs. CDR3 in DNA: TGTGCCAGCAGCTCGGAACGTCCCGGGACAGGATTCTCCTACGAGCAGTACTTC. This translates into CASSSERPGTGFSYEQYF. The full variable domain, rest sourced from reference TRBV5-5 and TRBJ2-7, is DAGVTQSPTHLIKTRGQQVTLRCSPISGHKSVSWYQQVLGQGPQFIFQYYEKEERGRGNFPDRFSARQFPNYSSELNVNALLLGDSALYLCASSSERPGTGFSYEQYFGPGTRLTVT.